This T cell receptor beta chain comes out of a study of T-cell memory formation after mild COVID-19. Whole-study context: TCR clusters were mostly donor specific.

TCRdb used MiXCR to reprocess the 5' RACE reads, holding one entry per CDR3 protein. The table lists hundreds of thousands of distinct CDR3 sequences, about 13% of them singletons, with over 20% in the top ten. Per the germline V gene, CDR1 is MNHNS and CDR2 is SASEGT. The CDR3 sequence is 13 residues long. Trimming pared 8 bases from V and 0 bases from J, leaving 10 bases between. This clonotype showed up many times. This chain connects TRBV6-1 to TRBJ1-1, with D uncertain. This clonotype originated in a man in his late teens or twenties who had mild COVID-19 (a few samples of this study predate the infection). Cell type and time point are not known. The sample consisted of PBMCs or a T cell subset sorted from them (not recorded which). The CDR3 is CASSSRLNTEAFF. CDR3 DNA: TGTGCCAGCTCCTCTAGATTGAACACTGAAGCTTTCTTT.